One and the same sample provided the 8 T cell receptor beta chains below, sequenced in a study of blood T cell repertoires in COVID-19. Using immunoSEQ multiplex PCR, the repertoire was profiled, and TCRdb retains in-frame clones only, with some absent. Of about 380,000 clones in the sample, around 85% were seen once. Sequencing was done on a sample of peripheral blood. The origin of the receptors is a woman aged 18-35 years with acute or convalescent COVID-19.

In nucleotides, the CDR3 is TGTGCCAGCAGCTTTGGACTAGCGGAGACTTCCTACGAGCAGTACTTC. The encoded protein is CASSFGLAETSYEQYF. V gene TRBV9 combines with J gene TRBJ2-7, with TRBD2 identical over 10 bases. Germline V CDR1 and CDR2: SGDLS, YYNGEE. CDR3 size: 16 residues. The V segment lost 4 bases and the J segment 1 base; nucleotides outside the gene matches: 8.

This rearrangement joins TRBV5-4 to TRBJ1-2; D gene unclear. The CDR3 extends over 15 amino acids. Germline loops: CDR1 SGHNT, CDR2 YYREEE (reference sequence). Deletions cut 4 bases from V and 8 bases from J, with 21 bases between. CDR3 amino acids: CASSRRQDPAEGYTF. In DNA form, the CDR3 reads TGTGCCAGCAGCCGGAGGCAGGACCCCGCTGAGGGCTACACCTTC.

The chain recombines TRBV11-2 with TRBJ1-3; D is unresolved. The V end lost 3 bases, the J end lost 8 bases, and 17 bases lay between the germline ends. Germline CDR1 and CDR2: SGHAT and FQNNGV. This CDR3 comprises 15 residues. This chain's CDR3 is CASSLGSGGEDTIYF. The CDR3 nucleotides read TGTGCCAGCAGCTTGGGGTCGGGCGGGGAGGACACCATATATTTT.

The genes are TRBV3-1 (or the pseudogene TRBV3-2) and TRBJ2-1; D gene uncertain. There are 13 residues in the CDR3. Germline V gives CDR1 LGHDT, CDR2 YNNKEL (reference sequence). Trimming left V 1 base short and J 9 bases short, with 10 bases between. DNA of the CDR3: TGTGCCAGCAGCCAAGTAACTGAGGTTGAGCAGTTCTTC. Translation: CASSQVTEVEQFF.

CDR3 DNA sequence: TGTGCCAGCAGTGAAGCGCGGGGTGTGGGGGAAAAACTGTTTTTT. Its protein is CASSEARGVGEKLFF. The chain couples TRBV6-1 to TRBJ1-4; no reliable D call. The CDR3 runs to 15 residues. Trimming removed 0 bases at V and 8 bases at J, with 13 bases between. From germline, CDR1 is MNHNS and CDR2 SASEGT.

The V call is TRBV12-3 or TRBV12-4, the J call TRBJ1-2; tentatively, D is TRBD1 (5 bases). V lost 2 bases, J lost 8 bases, and 12 bases lay in between. This CDR3 has 13 amino acids. The CDR3 region has the DNA TGTGCCAGCAGTTTACAGGGATTGCGAGGCTACACCTTC. Translating it yields CASSLQGLRGYTF.

V usage is TRBV19 and J usage is TRBJ2-7; TRBD1 aligns across 7 bases. Germline-derived CDR1 and CDR2 are LNHDA and SQIVND (reference sequence). The CDR3 is made up of 17 amino acids. With V trimmed by 2 bases and J by 4 bases, 14 bases remained unmatched. The CDR3 nucleotides read TGTGCCAGTAGTATAAGAGGGGACAGCCCTACTACTTACGAGCAGTACTTC. This codes for CASSIRGDSPTTYEQYF.

The chain recombines TRBV19 with TRBJ2-7; 7 bases match TRBD1. Germline CDR1 LNHDA, CDR2 SQIVND (reference sequence). This CDR3 comprises 15 residues. V dropped 3 bases and J dropped 2; count of bases not matched to a gene: 7. This CDR3 reads CASSIFQGVAYEQYF. CDR3 nucleotide sequence: TGTGCCAGTAGTATTTTCCAGGGGGTTGCCTACGAGCAGTACTTC.